This T cell receptor beta chain derives from a study of OX40 agonist ivuxolimab in advanced cancers. Samples of blood were obtained at baseline, on cycle 4 day 1, and on cycle 7 day 1. Germline V gene lookup returns CDR1 KGHSH and CDR2 LQKENI. This CDR3 region has 16 residues. V shed 3 bases and J 6 bases; nucleotides not matched to a gene: 14. TCRdb's table, derived via immunoSEQ multiplex PCR, lists solely in-frame clones and lacks some. The sample records more than 50,000 clones, 80% to 95% being singletons. This chain links TRBV18 with TRBJ2-7, with 7 bases matching TRBD1. The clonotype originates from an adult with an advanced solid tumor such as melanoma, head and neck, liver or kidney cancer. The sample here was CD4+ or CD8+ T cells sorted from blood, taken in a trial of the OX40 agonist ivuxolimab. CDR3 sequence reads: CASSPRDRYLPGEQYF. The DNA of the CDR3 is TGTGCCAGCTCACCCCGGGACAGATATCTACCTGGCGAGCAGTACTTC.